Shown below are 10 T cell receptor beta chains from a single sample sequenced in a study of T cell responses to AZD1222 COVID-19 vaccine. Clones were read by immunoSEQ multiplex PCR, and TCRdb kept only the in-frame ones, dropping some. The table includes fewer than 150,000 clones, 80% to 90% detected once. This specimen was peripheral blood, taken on day 0 of AZD1222 vaccination. The receptors were gathered from an adult in good health.

The V gene is TRBV6-5, the J gene TRBJ1-1, with D unresolved. The V end lost 8 bases, the J end lost 4 bases, and 20 bases lay between the germline ends. The CDR3 is 15 residues long. The germline CDR1 and CDR2 sequences are MNHEY and SVGAGI. CDR3 DNA sequence: TGTGCCAGCGGACCGTTGGCCGGGCGGAGCACTGAAGCTTTCTTT. Protein: CASGPLAGRSTEAFF.

The chain joins TRBV7-2 to TRBJ1-5; D gene uncertain. Trimming removed 1 base at V and 2 bases at J, with 12 bases between. The CDR3 spans 16 residues. Germline values: CDR1 SGHTA, CDR2 FQGNSA. CDR3 DNA: TGTGCCAGCAGCTTAGAGGCTGGGCGGGGCAATCAGCCCCAGCATTTT. It is translated as CASSLEAGRGNQPQHF.

The CDR3 region is CASSLYSDSDVPSRATF. In nucleotides, the CDR3 is TGTGCCAGCAGCTTATATTCTGACAGTGATGTGCCGAGCCGGGCGACCTTC. This chain uses TRBV7-6 with TRBJ1-2; D may be TRBD1 (5 bases). V lost 2 bases, J lost 14 bases, and 30 bases lay in between. Germline values: CDR1 SGHVS, CDR2 FNYEAQ. The length of the CDR3 is 17 residues. The full variable domain, in which reference TRBV7-6 and TRBJ1-2 provide the parts outside the CDR3, is GAGVSQSPRYKVTKRGQDVALRCDPISGHVSLYWYRQALGQGPEFLTYFNYEAQQDKSGLPNDRFSAERPEGSISTLTIQRTEQRDSAMYRCASSLYSDSDVPSRATFGSGTRLTVV.

CDR3 residues: CASREQGVYNYGYTF. CDR3 nucleotides: TGTGCCAGCAGAGAACAGGGGGTCTATAACTATGGCTACACCTTC. The rearrangement joins TRBV6-4 to TRBJ1-2, with 8 bases matching TRBD1. CDR1 and CDR2 from the germline V gene are MRHNA and SNTAGT. The CDR3 extends over 15 amino acids. V lost 6 bases to trimming and J lost 1 base; unmatched junction nucleotides: 7.

V usage is TRBV3-1 (or the pseudogene TRBV3-2) and J usage is TRBJ1-2; D unclear. V was trimmed by 1 base and J by 1 base, leaving 7 bases between them. This CDR3 has 14 amino acids. CDR1 LGHDT and CDR2 YNNKEL come from the germline V gene (reference sequence). Written as DNA, the CDR3 is TGTGCCAGCAGCCAAGTTGGGAATAACTATGGCTACACCTTC. It is translated as CASSQVGNNYGYTF.

In this sample, this clone turned up once. The V call is TRBV5-6, the J call TRBJ1-2; no definite D call. This CDR3 comprises 13 residues. Germline V gives CDR1 SGHDT, CDR2 YYEEEE. V was pared by 2 bases and J by 4 bases, with 9 bases between. This CDR3 reads CASSFDGSYGYTF. The CDR3 DNA follows: TGTGCCAGCAGCTTCGACGGTAGCTATGGCTACACCTTC. Drawing the rest from reference TRBV5-6 and TRBJ1-2, the complete variable domain is DAGVTQSPTHLIKTRGQQVTLRCSPKSGHDTVSWYQQALGQGPQFIFQYYEEEERQRGNFPDRFSGHQFPNYSSELNVNALLLGDSALYLCASSFDGSYGYTFGSGTRLTVV.

This chain uses TRBV5-4 with TRBJ1-4; maybe TRBD1 (5 bases). The CDR3 has 13 amino acids. Between the trimmed V and J ends, which lost 9 bases and 4 bases, there was a span of 13 bases. CDR1 is SGHNT and CDR2 is YYREEE in the germline V gene (reference sequence). The CDR3 reads CAISDSVNEKLFF. CDR3 nucleotides: TGTGCCATCAGTGACAGCGTTAATGAAAAACTGTTTTTT.

This clone showed up just once. The chain is built from TRBV25-1 and TRBJ1-1; D gene unclear. Trimming removed 3 bases at V and 3 bases at J, with 14 bases between. This CDR3 is 15 amino acids long. CDR1 is MGHDK and CDR2 is SYGVNS in the germline V gene. Written as DNA, the CDR3 is TGTGCCAGCAGTGATAACCGTGACTGGGACACTGAAGCTTTCTTT. Protein sequence: CASSDNRDWDTEAFF.

The rearrangement joins TRBV11-2 to TRBJ2-5, with D perhaps given as TRBD1 or TRBD2 (5 bases each). Trimming removed 4 bases at V and 7 bases at J, with 10 bases between. Per germline, CDR1 SGHAT and CDR2 FQNNGV. This CDR3 spans 12 amino acids. CDR3 sequence: CASSSQRGTQYF. For the CDR3, the DNA is TGTGCCAGCAGCTCCCAGAGGGGGACCCAGTACTTC. Together with reference TRBV11-2 and TRBJ2-5, the CDR3 gives the full variable domain: EAGVAQSPRYKIIEKRQSVAFWCNPISGHATLYWYQQILGQGPKLLIQFQNNGVVDDSQLPKDRFSAERLKGVDSTLKIQPAKLEDSAVYLCASSSQRGTQYFGPGTRLLVL.

This clone was seen only once. The rearrangement uses TRBV7-9 and TRBJ2-7; D is possibly TRBD1 (6 bases). V lost 5 bases and J lost 4, with 12 bases in between. The germline CDR1 and CDR2 sequences are SEHNR and FQNEAQ (reference sequence). This CDR3 region has 13 residues. The CDR3 DNA sequence: TGTGCCAGCAGCCCAGGGGTCGGATACGAGCAGTACTTC. Amino acid sequence: CASSPGVGYEQYF. Full variable domain (outside the CDR3, taken from reference TRBV7-9 and TRBJ2-7): DTGVSQNPRHKITKRGQNVTFRCDPISEHNRLYWYRQTLGQGPEFLTYFQNEAQLEKSRLLSDRFSAERPKGSFSTLEIQRTEQGDSAMYLCASSPGVGYEQYFGPGTRLTVT.